This T cell receptor (beta chain) was captured in a study of T-cell memory formation after mild COVID-19 (dated by TCRdb to the early 2020s). Looking at the study overall: TCR sequence clusters from the two donors were found to be largely donor specific. Longitudinal TCRalpha and TCRbeta repertoire sequencing tracked T-cell clones expanding and contracting after mild COVID-19 in a couple of donors. The cohort was made up of two young adult volunteers, one female and one male, who were previously healthy. Broader findings and caveats from the paper: SARS-CoV-2 specificity was not confirmed for the second-wave clones peaking on day 37. Only two mild cases were covered in the study, and larger cohorts including severe cases with pre-infection samples were considered necessary. Contracting CD4+ clones turned up mainly in the CM and EM memory subsets, whereas EMRA was where CD8+ clones were enriched. Balanced CD4/CD8 phenotypes were observed for clones contracting from day 15 to 85, whereas a bias towards CD4+ was observed for a second wave of clones expanding from day 15 to 37. Some responding clones were detected in pre-infection memory, suggesting pre-existing cross-reactive memory T cells joined the SARS-CoV-2 response.

PBMCs were isolated by Ficoll-Paque density gradient centrifugation. The instrument given in TCRdb is Illumina NovaSeq 6000. Using 5'RACE with constant-segment primers, TCRalpha and TCRbeta cDNA libraries were constructed, with sample barcodes and unique molecular identifiers added in the process. RNA was extracted from every sample with Trizol reagent. Library amplification was performed in two PCR steps, and a second sample barcode and Illumina TruSeq adapters were introduced in the second step. Sequencing of the libraries was done on an Illumina NovaSeq, producing 2 x 150 bp paired-end reads. The study's processing was this. With migec v1.2.7, reads were demultiplexed and then collapsed into UMI-guided consensus sequences. Using mixcr v2.1.11, UMI consensuses were aligned to TRA and TRB V and J templates and then assembled into clonotypes. Clonotypes were classified as expanded or contracted when called significant by both edgeR and NoisET, with noise models trained on biological replicates. For edgeR calls, a false discovery rate-adjusted p below 0.01 and a log2 fold-change threshold of 1 were applied. As an exploratory analysis of dynamics, max-normalized trajectories of the 1000 most abundant clonotypes were examined with PCA combined with hierarchical clustering. Each responding clone was given a CD4 or CD8 phenotype based on the CD4+ and CD8+ repertoires, which had been sequenced separately. In-frame beta chains were kept once TCRdb had trimmed the public reads at Q25 with fastp and called clones with MiXCR. Rows are unified per CDR3 protein, each entry keeping the most common DNA and genes. TCRdb, rather than the study authors, made the V and J calls. The sample includes over 150,000 distinct CDR3 sequences, with 10% to 15% observed a single time. The ten biggest clones cover 2.5% to 3.5% of the sample.

V drops 2 bases and J drops 5 bases, leaving 11 bases in between. The germline V gene specifies SGHRS as CDR1 and YFSETQ as CDR2. CDR3 length: 14 amino acids, cysteine to phenylalanine. The CDR3 DNA has 42 bases and is translated from base 1. This clonotype came up a few times. Its antigen is still unknown. It has no much larger one-base neighbor in the sample; base qualities were not kept. Sequencing was done on a sample of PBMCs or a T cell subset sorted from them (not recorded which). The TCR originated in a man aged 18-30 years who had mild COVID-19 (a few samples of this study predate the infection). The sample titles of this study are shuffled in the database, so cell type and time point are left out; the donor was told from shared clones. The chain is encoded by TRBV5-1 joined to TRBJ1-5; 6 matching bases give a weak D call of TRBD1. The DNA sequence is as follows: TGCGCCAGCAGCTTTGGGGGGCAGGATCAGCCCCAGCATTTT. It translates to CASSFGGQDQPQHF.